This TCR beta chain was recorded in a study of Ad26.COV2.S vaccination and SARS-CoV-2 variants. The germline V and J ends were trimmed by 9 bases and 3 bases, with 15 bases remaining between them. The germline gives CDR1 LNHDA, CDR2 SQIVND (reference sequence). This CDR3 has 13 residues. Treatment meaning: 19 received Ad26.COV2.S at low or high dose, single or two shots; about 5 received placebo; per-sample allocation not given. Collection of samples fell on day 63 after the first vaccine or placebo injection. The method was immunoSEQ multiplex PCR; TCRdb's version includes in-frame clones alone and lacks a portion of them. The sample holds some 460,000 clones; roughly 87% are singletons and the top ten take around 1.8%.

This receptor was obtained from a person aged 18-65 years who received the Ad26.COV2.S COVID-19 vaccine or a placebo. This rearrangement joins TRBV19 to TRBJ2-7; either TRBD1 or TRBD2 may fit D (5 bases each). Specimen: peripheral blood, collected in a trial of Ad26.COV2.S vaccine versus placebo. DNA for the CDR3: TGTGCCAGCGGGCCGGGACCTTACTACGAGCAGTACTTC. Its protein is CASGPGPYYEQYF.